This record looks at one T cell receptor beta chain sequence and its context. The antigen remains undetermined. The CDR3 has 12 amino acids. V lost 6 bases and J 4 bases, leaving 10 bases between the germline ends. Germline-derived CDR1 and CDR2 are MDHEN and SYDVKM. After constant-region reverse-primer amplification, full-length variable regions underwent semi-nested PCR with Nested Universal Primer A. Using its own MiXCR run on the 5' RACE reads, TCRdb lists one record per CDR3 protein. The profile shows about 32,000 distinct CDR3 sequences, roughly 24% of them singletons. Study-wide findings and caveats: The larger-cohort validation was restricted to a single TCR beta V-J rearrangement rather than whole repertoires.

Sequenced sample: memory CD4+ T cells sorted from blood. Specified subset: memory CD4+ T cells, CD4+CD45RO+CD25-. The rearrangement uses TRBV28 and TRBJ2-7; D may be TRBD1 (6 bases). The source is a female donor with breast cancer. The CDR3 here is CASRGGIYEQYF. The CDR3 DNA is TGTGCCAGCAGAGGGGGAATATACGAGCAGTACTTC. Variable domain in full (rest from reference TRBV28 and TRBJ2-7): DVKVTQSSRYLVKRTGEKVFLECVQDMDHENMFWYRQDPGLGLRLIYFSYDVKMKEKGDIPEGYSVSREKKERFSLILESASTNQTSMYLCASRGGIYEQYFGPGTRLTVT.